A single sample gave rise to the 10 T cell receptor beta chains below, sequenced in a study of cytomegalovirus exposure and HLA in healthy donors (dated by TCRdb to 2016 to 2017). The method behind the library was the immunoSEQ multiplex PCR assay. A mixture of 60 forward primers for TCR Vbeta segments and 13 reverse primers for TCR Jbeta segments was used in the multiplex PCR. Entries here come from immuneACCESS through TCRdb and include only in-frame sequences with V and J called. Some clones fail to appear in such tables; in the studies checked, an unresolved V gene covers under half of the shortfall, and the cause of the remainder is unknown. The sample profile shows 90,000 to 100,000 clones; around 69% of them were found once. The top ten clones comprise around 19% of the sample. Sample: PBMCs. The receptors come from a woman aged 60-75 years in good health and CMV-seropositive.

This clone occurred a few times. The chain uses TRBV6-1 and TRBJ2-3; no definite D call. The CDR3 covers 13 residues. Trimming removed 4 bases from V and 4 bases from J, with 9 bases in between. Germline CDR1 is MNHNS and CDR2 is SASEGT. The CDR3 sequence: CASSVIIADTQYF. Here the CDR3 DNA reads TGTGCCAGCAGTGTAATAATCGCAGATACGCAGTATTTT.

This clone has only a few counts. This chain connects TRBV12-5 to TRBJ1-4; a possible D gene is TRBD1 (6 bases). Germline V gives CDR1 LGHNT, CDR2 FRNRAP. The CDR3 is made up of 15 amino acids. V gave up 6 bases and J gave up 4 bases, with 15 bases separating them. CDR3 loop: CASGSTGHFNEKLFF. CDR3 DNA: TGTGCTAGTGGCTCCACGGGACACTTTAATGAAAAACTGTTTTTT.

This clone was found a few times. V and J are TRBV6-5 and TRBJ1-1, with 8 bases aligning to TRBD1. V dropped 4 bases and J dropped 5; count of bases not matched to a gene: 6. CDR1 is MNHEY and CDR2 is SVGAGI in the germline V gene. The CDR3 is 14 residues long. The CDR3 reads CASSLVTGVTEAFF. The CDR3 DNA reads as TGTGCCAGCAGTTTAGTGACAGGGGTAACTGAAGCTTTCTTT.

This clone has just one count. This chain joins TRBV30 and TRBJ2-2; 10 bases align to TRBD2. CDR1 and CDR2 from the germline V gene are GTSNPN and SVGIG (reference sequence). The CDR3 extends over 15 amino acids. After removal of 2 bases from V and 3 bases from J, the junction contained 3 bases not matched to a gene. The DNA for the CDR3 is TGTGCCTGGAGTCGGCTAGCGGGAGACACCGGGGAGCTGTTTTTT. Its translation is CAWSRLAGDTGELFF.

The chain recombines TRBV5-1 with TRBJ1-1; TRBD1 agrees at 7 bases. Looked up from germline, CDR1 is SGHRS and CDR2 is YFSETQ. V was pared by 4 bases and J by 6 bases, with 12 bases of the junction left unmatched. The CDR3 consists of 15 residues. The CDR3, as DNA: TGCGCCAGCAGCCCGGAAGGGGGCTCTTACGCTGAAGCTTTCTTT. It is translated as CASSPEGGSYAEAFF. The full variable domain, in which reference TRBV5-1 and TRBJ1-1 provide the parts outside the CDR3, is KAGVTQTPRYLIKTRGQQVTLSCSPISGHRSVSWYQQTPGQGLQFLFEYFSETQRNKGNFPGRFSGRQFSNSRSEMNVSTLELGDSALYLCASSPEGGSYAEAFFGQGTRLTVV.

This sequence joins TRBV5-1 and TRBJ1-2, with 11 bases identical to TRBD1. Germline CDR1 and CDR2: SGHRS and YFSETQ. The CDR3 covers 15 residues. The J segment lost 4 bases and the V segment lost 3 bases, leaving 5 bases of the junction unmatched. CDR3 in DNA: TGCGCCAGCAGCTGGGCCGGGACAGGGGGCTATGGCTACACCTTC. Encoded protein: CASSWAGTGGYGYTF. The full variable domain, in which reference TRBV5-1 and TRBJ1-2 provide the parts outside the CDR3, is KAGVTQTPRYLIKTRGQQVTLSCSPISGHRSVSWYQQTPGQGLQFLFEYFSETQRNKGNFPGRFSGRQFSNSRSEMNVSTLELGDSALYLCASSWAGTGGYGYTFGSGTRLTVV.

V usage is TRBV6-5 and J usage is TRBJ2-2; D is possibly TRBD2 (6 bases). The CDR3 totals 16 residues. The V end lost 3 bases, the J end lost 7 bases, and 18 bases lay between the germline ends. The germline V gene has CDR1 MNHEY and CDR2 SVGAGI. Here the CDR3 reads CASSYGGGGSIGELFF. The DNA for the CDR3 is TGTGCCAGCAGTTATGGTGGGGGAGGAAGTATCGGGGAGCTGTTTTTT.

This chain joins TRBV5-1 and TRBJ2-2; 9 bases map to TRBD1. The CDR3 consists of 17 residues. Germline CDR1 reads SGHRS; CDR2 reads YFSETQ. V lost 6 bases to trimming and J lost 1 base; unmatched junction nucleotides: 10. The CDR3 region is CASKGFGTGKNTGELFF. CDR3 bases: TGCGCCAGCAAGGGATTCGGGACAGGGAAGAACACCGGGGAGCTGTTTTTT.

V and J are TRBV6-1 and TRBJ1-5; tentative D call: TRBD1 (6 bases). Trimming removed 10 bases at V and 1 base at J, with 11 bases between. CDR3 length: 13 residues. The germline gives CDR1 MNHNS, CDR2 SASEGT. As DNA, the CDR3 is TGTGCCATCGGGACACTAAGCAATCAGCCCCAGCATTTT. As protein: CAIGTLSNQPQHF.

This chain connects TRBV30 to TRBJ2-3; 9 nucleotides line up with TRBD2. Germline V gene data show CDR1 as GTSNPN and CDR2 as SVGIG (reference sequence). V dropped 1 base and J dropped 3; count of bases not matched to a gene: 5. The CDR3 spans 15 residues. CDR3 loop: CAWSGAGGPTDTQYF. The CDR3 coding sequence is TGTGCCTGGAGTGGTGCGGGAGGGCCAACAGATACGCAGTATTTT.